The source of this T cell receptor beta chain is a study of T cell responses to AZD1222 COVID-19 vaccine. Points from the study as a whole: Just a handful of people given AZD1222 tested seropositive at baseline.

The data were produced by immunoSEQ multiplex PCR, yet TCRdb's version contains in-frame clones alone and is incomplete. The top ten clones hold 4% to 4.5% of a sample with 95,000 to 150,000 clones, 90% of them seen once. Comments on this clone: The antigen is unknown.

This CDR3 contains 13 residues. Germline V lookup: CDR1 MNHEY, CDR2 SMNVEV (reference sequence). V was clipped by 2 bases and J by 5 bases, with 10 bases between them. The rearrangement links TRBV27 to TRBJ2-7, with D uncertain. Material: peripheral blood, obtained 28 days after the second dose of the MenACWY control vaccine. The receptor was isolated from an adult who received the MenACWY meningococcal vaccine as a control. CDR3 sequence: CASSLLGANEQYF. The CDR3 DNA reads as TGTGCCAGCAGTTTACTTGGAGCCAACGAGCAGTACTTC.